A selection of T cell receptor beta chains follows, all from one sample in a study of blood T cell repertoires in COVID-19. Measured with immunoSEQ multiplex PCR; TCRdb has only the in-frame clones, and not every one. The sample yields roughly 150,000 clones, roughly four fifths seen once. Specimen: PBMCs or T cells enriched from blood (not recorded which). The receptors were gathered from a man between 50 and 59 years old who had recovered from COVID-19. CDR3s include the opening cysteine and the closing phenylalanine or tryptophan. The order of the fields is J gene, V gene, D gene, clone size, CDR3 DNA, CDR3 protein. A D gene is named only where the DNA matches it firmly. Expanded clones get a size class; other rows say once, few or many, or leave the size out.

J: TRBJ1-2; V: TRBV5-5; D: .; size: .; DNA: TGTGCCAGCAGCCCAGGATCTAACTATGGCTACACCTTC; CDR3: CASSPGSNYGYTF
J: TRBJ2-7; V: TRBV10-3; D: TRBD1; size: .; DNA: TGTGCCATCAGTGAGTCGAGGGGACAGGGGACGGTAAACGAGCAGTACTTC; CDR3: CAISESRGQGTVNEQYF
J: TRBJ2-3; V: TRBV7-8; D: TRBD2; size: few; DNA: TGTGCCAGCAGCTTAGAGGCGGGACTAGCGAGGGGTACGCAGTATTTT; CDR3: CASSLEAGLARGTQYF
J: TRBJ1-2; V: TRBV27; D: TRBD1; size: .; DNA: TGTGCCAGCAGGGCGGGACAGGGCAATGGCTACACCTTC; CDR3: CASRAGQGNGYTF
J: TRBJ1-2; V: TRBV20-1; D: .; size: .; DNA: TGCAGTGCTAGTGGCGGGCGCAACTATGGCTACACCTTC; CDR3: CSASGGRNYGYTF
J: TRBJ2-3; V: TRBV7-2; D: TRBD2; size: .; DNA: TGTGCCAGCAGCTCCCGCCCGAATAGCGGGGGAGGCGCAGATACGCAGTATTTT; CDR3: CASSSRPNSGGGADTQYF
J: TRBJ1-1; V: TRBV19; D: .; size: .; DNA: TGTGCCAGTAGTATCTCGAGGGCAGGGAACACTGAAGCTTTCTTT; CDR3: CASSISRAGNTEAFF
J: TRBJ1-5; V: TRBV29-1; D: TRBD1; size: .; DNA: TGCAGCGTCGCACAGGGGTTCAATCAGCCCCAGCATTTT; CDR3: CSVAQGFNQPQHF
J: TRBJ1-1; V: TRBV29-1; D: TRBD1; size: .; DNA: TGCAGCGTTGTCAGGTGGACCGGGACAGGAGGGACTGAAGCTTTCTTT; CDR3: CSVVRWTGTGGTEAFF
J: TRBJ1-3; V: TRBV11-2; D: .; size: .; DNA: TGTGCCAGCAGCCCCCTCCCCGGAAACACCATATATTTT; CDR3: CASSPLPGNTIYF
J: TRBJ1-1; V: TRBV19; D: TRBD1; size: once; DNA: TGTGCCAGTAGTATCTCAGGGGGTGGGACTGAAGCTTTCTTT; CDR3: CASSISGGGTEAFF
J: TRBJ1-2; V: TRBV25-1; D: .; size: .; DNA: TGTGCCACCCAAGACAGTGGTTTGGTCTATGGCTACACCTTC; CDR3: CATQDSGLVYGYTF
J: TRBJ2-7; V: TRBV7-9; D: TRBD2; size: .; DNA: TGTGCCAGCAGCTTACCTAGCGGGGGGTCCTACGAGCAGTACTTC; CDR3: CASSLPSGGSYEQYF
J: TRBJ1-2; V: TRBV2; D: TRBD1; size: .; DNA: TGTGCCAGCAGTGAAGGGACAGGGAACTATGGCTACACCTTC; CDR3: CASSEGTGNYGYTF
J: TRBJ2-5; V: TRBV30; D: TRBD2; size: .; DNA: TGTGCCTGGAGGCTACTAGCGCGAGAGACCCAGTACTTC; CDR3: CAWRLLARETQYF
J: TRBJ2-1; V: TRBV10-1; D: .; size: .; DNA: TGCGCCAGCAGAGGTGGGCGGGTGGATGAGCAGTTCTTC; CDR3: CASRGGRVDEQFF
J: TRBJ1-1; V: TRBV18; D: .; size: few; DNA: TGTGCCAGCTCACCACCTTTGGGTGAGGGGGCTGAAGCTTTCTTT; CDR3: CASSPPLGEGAEAFF
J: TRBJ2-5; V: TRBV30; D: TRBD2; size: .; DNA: TGTGCCTGGAGTGTGTTTAGCGGGGATCACCAAGAGACCCAGTACTTC; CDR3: CAWSVFSGDHQETQYF
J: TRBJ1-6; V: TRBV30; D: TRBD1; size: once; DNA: TGTGCCTGTAGCACAGGGGCAAATAATTCACCCCTCCACTTT; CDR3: CACSTGANNSPLHF
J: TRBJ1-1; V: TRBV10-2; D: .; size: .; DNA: TGCGCCAGCGCGGGGGGAGGGAGGAACACTGAAGCTTTCTTT; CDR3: CASAGGGRNTEAFF
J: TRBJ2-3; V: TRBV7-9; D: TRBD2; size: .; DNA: TGTGCCAGCAGCATACCGGGACCTAGGGGGCGACTAGCGGGGGAAACAGATACGCAGTATTTT; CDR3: CASSIPGPRGRLAGETDTQYF
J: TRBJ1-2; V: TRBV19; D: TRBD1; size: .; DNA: TGTGCCAGTAGTTCGGGACAGGGGGACGGCTACACCTTC; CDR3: CASSSGQGDGYTF
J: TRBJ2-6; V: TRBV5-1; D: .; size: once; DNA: TGCGCCAGCAGCTTGGATGCGGGGGCCAACGTCCTGACTTTC; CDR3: CASSLDAGANVLTF
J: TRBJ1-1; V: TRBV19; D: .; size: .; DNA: TGTGCCAGTAGTATAATGAGGCTGAACACTGAAGCTTTCTTT; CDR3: CASSIMRLNTEAFF
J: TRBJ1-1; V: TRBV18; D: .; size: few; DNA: TGTGCCAGCTCACGCACAGAGAACACTGAAGCTTTCTTT; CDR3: CASSRTENTEAFF
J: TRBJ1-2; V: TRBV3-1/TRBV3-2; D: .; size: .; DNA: TGTGCCAGCAGCCAAAGGGGCGGAGGCTACACCTTC; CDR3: CASSQRGGGYTF
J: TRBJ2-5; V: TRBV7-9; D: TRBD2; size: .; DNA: TGTGCCAGCAGCTTAGTCGTGATAGCGGGGGGGCTTACGGAGACCCAGTACTTC; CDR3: CASSLVVIAGGLTETQYF
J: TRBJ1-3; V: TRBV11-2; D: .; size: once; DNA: TGTGCCAGCAGCGCGATATCTTTAGGAAACACCATATATTTT; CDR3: CASSAISLGNTIYF
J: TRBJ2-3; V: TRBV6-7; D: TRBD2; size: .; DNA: TGTGCCAGCAGTTCCCTCTCGGGCGGGGGGGCTACAGATACGCAGTATTTT; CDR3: CASSSLSGGGATDTQYF
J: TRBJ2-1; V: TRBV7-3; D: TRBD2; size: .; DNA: TGTGCCAGCAGCTATCTGTCTAGCGGGGGACGTAACTCCTACAATGAGCAGTTCTTC; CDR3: CASSYLSSGGRNSYNEQFF
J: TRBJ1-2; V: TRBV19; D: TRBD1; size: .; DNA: TGTGCCAGTAACCCCCGGGACAGGGGGTACTATGGCTACACCTTC; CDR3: CASNPRDRGYYGYTF
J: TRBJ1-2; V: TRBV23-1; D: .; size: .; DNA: TGCGCCAGCAGTCAACCCTACTATGGCTACACCTTC; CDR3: CASSQPYYGYTF
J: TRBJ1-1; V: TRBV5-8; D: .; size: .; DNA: TGTGCCAGCAGCTTGGCAGGGGTGGGAGCTTTCTTT; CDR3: CASSLAGVGAFF
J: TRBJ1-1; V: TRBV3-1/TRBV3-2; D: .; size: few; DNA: TGTGCCAGCAGGGACAGCACGAACACTGAAGCTTTCTTT; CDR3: CASRDSTNTEAFF
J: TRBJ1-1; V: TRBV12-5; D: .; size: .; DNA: TGTGCTAGTGGTCAACCCGGGGGTATCGGGACTGAAGCTTTCTTT; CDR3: CASGQPGGIGTEAFF